The rows below give T cell receptor beta chains drawn from one sample of a study of vaccination and CD4 T cells after COVID-19. Antigen specificity for these receptors is unknown. MiXCR was run by TCRdb on the PCR reads, yielding one entry per CDR3 protein. The sample includes approximately 7,000 distinct CDR3 sequences, just over 45% seen only once; the top ten take 33%. The sequencing sample was made of CD4+ T cells from blood, cultured in vitro. All receptors come from a human donor in good health. Each CDR3 is given with its conserved first and last residue. Each record gives: J gene, V gene, D gene, clone size, CDR3 protein, CDR3 DNA. D genes are given only for firm matches. Size tells how often a clone was seen (once, few, many) or the class of an expanded clone, and some rows leave it out.

TRBJ1-1	TRBV6-5	-	few	CASSYGGRATTVTEAFF	TGTGCCAGCAGTTACGGGGGGAGGGCCACCACAGTCACTGAAGCTTTCTTT
TRBJ1-1	TRBV21-1	-	-	CASSKASAGRNTEAFF	TGTGCCAGCAGCAAAGCTTCAGCGGGGAGGAACACTGAAGCTTTCTTT
TRBJ1-5	TRBV29-1	-	-	CSVAGVGADQPQHF	TGCAGCGTTGCAGGGGTTGGGGCCGATCAGCCCCAGCATTTT
TRBJ1-1	TRBV6-1	TRBD1	-	CASSRQGERAFF	TGTGCCAGCAGTCGACAGGGCGAGAGAGCTTTCTTT
TRBJ1-6	TRBV12-3/TRBV12-4	TRBD1	-	CASSLGTVNSPLHF	TGTGCCAGCAGCCTCGGGACAGTTAATTCACCCCTCCACTTT
TRBJ2-3	TRBV30	-	once	CAWTGSDTQYF	TGTGCCTGGACAGGGTCAGATACGCAGTATTTT
TRBJ2-3	TRBV5-4	TRBD2	-	CASSTGTSGYTDTQYF	TGTGCCAGCAGCACTGGGACTAGCGGATACACAGATACGCAGTATTTT
TRBJ2-2	TRBV15	-	few	CATSFIPGQGNTGELFF	TGTGCCACCAGCTTTATCCCAGGGCAAGGAAACACCGGGGAGCTGTTTTTT
TRBJ1-5	TRBV2	-	-	CASSYLLPRQQPQHF	TGTGCCAGCAGCTACTTACTCCCGCGGCAACAGCCCCAGCATTTT
TRBJ2-7	TRBV7-9	-	-	CASSLVGGPLYF	TGTGCCAGCAGCTTAGTGGGCGGACCCCTCTACTTC
TRBJ1-2	TRBV2	-	-	CASLLEGLQYGYTF	TGTGCCAGCCTACTCGAAGGACTACAGTATGGCTACACCTTC
TRBJ1-6	TRBV7-2	-	-	CASSLEGRGTSPLHF	TGTGCCAGCAGCTTAGAGGGGAGAGGTACTTCACCCCTCCACTTT
TRBJ1-1	TRBV10-3	-	-	CAITRDVGTEAFF	TGTGCCATCACCCGGGACGTTGGGACTGAAGCTTTCTTT
TRBJ2-1	TRBV6-5	TRBD2	few	CASSYSGSSYNEQFF	TGTGCCAGCAGTTATAGCGGGTCTTCCTACAATGAGCAGTTCTTC
TRBJ1-5	TRBV12-3/TRBV12-4	-	-	CASSFLSGGNQPQHF	TGTGCCAGCAGTTTCCTATCTGGGGGCAATCAGCCCCAGCATTTT
TRBJ2-7	TRBV2	-	few	CASSDYEQYF	TGTGCCAGCAGCGACTACGAGCAGTACTTC
TRBJ1-1	TRBV6-1	-	few	CATEIEAFF	TGTGCCACCGAGATCGAAGCTTTCTTT
TRBJ1-5	TRBV10-3	-	-	CAITGTMDQPQHF	TGTGCCATCACCGGGACAATGGATCAGCCCCAGCATTTT
TRBJ2-5	TRBV5-4	-	-	CASSQGLKLQETQYF	TGTGCCAGCAGCCAGGGTCTAAAGCTCCAAGAGACCCAGTACTTC
TRBJ2-6	TRBV10-2	-	once	CASRVAGANVLTF	TGCGCCAGCAGGGTAGCTGGGGCCAACGTCCTGACTTTC
TRBJ1-2	TRBV7-2	-	-	CASSLGFVQKTFYGYTF	TGTGCCAGCAGCTTAGGGTTCGTGCAGAAAACATTCTATGGCTACACCTTC
TRBJ1-1	TRBV25-1	-	-	CASSNQDLVAFF	TGTGCCAGCAGTAATCAGGATTTAGTGGCTTTCTTT
TRBJ1-6	TRBV28	-	few	CASNTNSYNSPLHF	TGTGCCAGCAATACAAACTCCTATAATTCACCCCTCCACTTT
TRBJ1-2	TRBV6-4	-	once	CASSDRPGGRQGGYTF	TGTGCCAGCAGTGACCGACCGGGGGGACGGCAAGGTGGCTACACCTTC
TRBJ1-5	TRBV20-1	-	-	CSAITSRDQPQHF	TGCAGTGCTATAACTAGTCGGGATCAGCCCCAGCATTTT
TRBJ1-1	TRBV7-2	TRBD1	-	CASSFTGGGQAFF	TGTGCCAGCAGCTTCACAGGGGGGGGGCAGGCTTTCTTT
TRBJ1-1	TRBV7-2	TRBD1	-	CASSGQGGYEAFF	TGTGCCAGCAGCGGACAGGGCGGGTATGAAGCTTTCTTT
TRBJ1-6	TRBV6-1	-	few	CASSEWTPNSPLHF	TGTGCCAGCAGTGAATGGACACCTAATTCACCCCTCCACTTT
TRBJ2-1	TRBV20-1	TRBD2	-	CSAREIAGPSYNEQFF	TGCAGTGCTAGAGAGATAGCGGGGCCTTCCTACAATGAGCAGTTCTTC
TRBJ2-2	TRBV7-8	-	few	CASSITGELFF	TGTGCCAGCAGCATCACCGGGGAGCTGTTTTTT
TRBJ2-3	TRBV27	-	-	CASSNSDSLGPTDTQYF	TGTGCCAGCAGTAACTCCGACTCCCTGGGGCCCACAGATACGCAGTATTTT
TRBJ1-4	TRBV7-6	-	-	CASSLTGEKLFF	TGTGCCAGCAGCTTGACAGGTGAAAAACTGTTTTTT
TRBJ2-7	TRBV7-3	-	-	CASSLASNSEQYF	TGTGCCAGCAGCTTGGCATCTAACTCCGAGCAGTACTTC
TRBJ1-5	TRBV19	-	-	CASSPGLEQPQHF	TGTGCCAGTAGTCCAGGGTTGGAGCAGCCCCAGCATTTT
TRBJ1-1	TRBV6-1	-	-	CASSDQGSLVSTEAFF	TGTGCCAGCAGTGATCAGGGTTCTCTTGTGAGTACTGAAGCTTTCTTT
TRBJ1-2	TRBV29-1	-	-	CSVPRQGDYGYTF	TGCAGCGTTCCAAGGCAGGGAGACTATGGCTACACCTTC
TRBJ2-7	TRBV7-2	-	-	CASSLMAGTYEQYF	TGTGCCAGCAGCTTAATGGCAGGGACCTACGAGCAGTACTTC
TRBJ2-5	TRBV5-5	-	few	CASSRGPQYQETQYF	TGTGCCAGCAGTAGGGGACCTCAGTACCAAGAGACCCAGTACTTC
TRBJ2-2	TRBV24-1	-	-	CATSANSGGELFF	TGTGCCACCAGTGCGAATTCGGGCGGGGAGCTGTTTTTT
TRBJ2-5	TRBV2	TRBD1	few	CASSVTGGSETQYF	TGTGCCAGCAGCGTAACAGGGGGTTCAGAGACCCAGTACTTC
TRBJ2-7	TRBV7-9	TRBD1	few	CASSTPQGAKNEQYF	TGTGCCAGCAGCACGCCACAGGGGGCGAAAAACGAGCAGTACTTC
TRBJ1-5	TRBV6-5	-	-	CASSYSGGDQPQHF	TGTGCCAGCAGTTACTCTGGCGGGGATCAGCCCCAGCATTTT
TRBJ1-6	TRBV18	-	-	CASSPEKGNSPLHF	TGTGCCAGCTCACCAGAGAAGGGGAATTCACCCCTCCACTTT
TRBJ2-3	TRBV6-1	TRBD1	-	CAGRDRGTDTQYF	TGTGCCGGCCGGGACAGGGGCACAGATACGCAGTATTTT
TRBJ2-5	TRBV30	-	-	CAWSNQETQYF	TGTGCCTGGAGTAACCAAGAGACCCAGTACTTC
TRBJ1-1	TRBV2	-	few	CASIRGAGPNTEAFF	TGTGCCAGCATTCGAGGGGCAGGGCCGAACACTGAAGCTTTCTTT
TRBJ2-7	TRBV6-1	-	-	CASRGPRVGYEQYF	TGTGCCAGCAGAGGGCCCCGAGTTGGCTACGAGCAGTACTTC
TRBJ1-2	TRBV6-1	-	-	CASSEGMAGIMKDYTF	TGTGCCAGCAGTGAAGGGATGGCAGGGATAATGAAAGACTACACCTTC
TRBJ2-6	TRBV5-4	-	few	CASSIIQGSGANVLTF	TGTGCCAGCAGCATAATCCAGGGATCTGGGGCCAACGTCCTGACTTTC
TRBJ2-6	TRBV15	-	few	CATSRPTHLGVSGANVLTF	TGTGCCACCAGCAGACCAACTCATCTGGGGGTCTCTGGGGCCAACGTCCTGACTTTC
TRBJ1-1	TRBV19	-	-	CASSFSASAEAFF	TGTGCCAGTAGTTTCTCAGCCTCTGCCGAAGCTTTCTTT
TRBJ1-5	TRBV12-3/TRBV12-4	-	-	CASSLTVSQPQHF	TGTGCCAGCAGTTTAACTGTATCTCAGCCCCAGCATTTT
TRBJ1-2	TRBV6-1	-	few	CASSHGHYGYTF	TGTGCCAGCAGTCACGGACACTATGGCTACACCTTC
TRBJ2-7	TRBV5-1	-	medium-sized	CASGPRTDGGEQYF	TGCGCCAGCGGACCAAGGACAGACGGCGGTGAGCAGTACTTC
TRBJ2-3	TRBV7-2	-	few	CASSLASGAGAQYF	TGTGCCAGCAGCTTAGCGAGTGGGGCGGGTGCGCAGTATTTT
TRBJ1-2	TRBV19	-	-	CASTKTGTYGYTF	TGTGCCAGTACCAAGACGGGGACTTATGGCTACACCTTC
TRBJ2-7	TRBV7-6	TRBD1	-	CASSLTGGEQYF	TGTGCCAGCAGCCTTACAGGGGGCGAGCAGTACTTC
TRBJ1-3	TRBV7-6	-	-	CASSLGTAGNTIYF	TGTGCCAGCAGCTTAGGTACAGCTGGAAACACCATATATTTT
TRBJ2-5	TRBV20-1	-	-	CSAPLSGIQETQYF	TGCAGTGCCCCCCTTAGCGGAATCCAAGAGACCCAGTACTTC
TRBJ2-5	TRBV7-9	TRBD2	-	CASSLGLIGGGRETQYF	TGTGCCAGCAGCTTAGGGCTTATTGGGGGGGGACGAGAGACCCAGTACTTC